A single sample is the source of the 28 T cell receptor beta chains below, sequenced in a study of cytomegalovirus exposure and HLA in healthy donors. Primers included in the PCR were 60 Vbeta and 13 Jbeta primers. The method was immunoSEQ multiplex PCR; TCRdb's version includes in-frame clones alone and lacks a portion of them. Of 150,000 to 200,000 clones listed, 75% to 85% were seen once; the top ten hold around 1.5%. Material: PBMCs. The source is a woman between 45 and 60 years old in good health and CMV-seronegative.

Only a few counts were recorded for this clone. V gene TRBV19 combines with J gene TRBJ2-7; 8 positions agree with TRBD1. With V trimmed by 6 bases and J by 3 bases, 7 bases remained unmatched. Germline V gives CDR1 LNHDA, CDR2 SQIVND (reference sequence). The CDR3 totals 14 residues. CDR3 in DNA: TGTGCCAGTAGCCAACAGGGGGTAAACTACGAGCAGTACTTC. It translates to CASSQQGVNYEQYF.

The chain joins TRBV4-1 to TRBJ1-3; possibly TRBD1 for D (5 bases). The CDR3 loop spans 16 amino acids. Germline values: CDR1 MGHRA, CDR2 YSYEKL. The V gene lost 3 bases and the J gene lost 9 bases, with 21 bases spanning the gap. The CDR3 reads CASSQGLIARESTIYF. In nucleotides, the CDR3 is TGCGCCAGCAGCCAGGGGCTTATCGCCAGGGAAAGCACCATATATTTT.

The V call is TRBV28, the J call TRBJ2-1; 7 nucleotides align to TRBD1. The CDR3 has 16 residues. Germline CDR1 is MDHEN and CDR2 is SYDVKM. V was pared by 4 bases and J by 6 bases, with 12 bases of the junction left unmatched. For the CDR3, the DNA is TGTGCCAGCAGTTCCGGCGACAGGGCCGCCTTCAATGAGCAGTTCTTC. This encodes CASSSGDRAAFNEQFF. Together with reference TRBV28 and TRBJ2-1, the CDR3 gives the full variable domain: DVKVTQSSRYLVKRTGEKVFLECVQDMDHENMFWYRQDPGLGLRLIYFSYDVKMKEKGDIPEGYSVSREKKERFSLILESASTNQTSMYLCASSSGDRAAFNEQFFGPGTRLTVL.

In DNA form, the CDR3 reads TGTGCCAGCAGCCCCCGGGACAGTGGATATGGCTACACCTTC. Protein product: CASSPRDSGYGYTF. V and J are TRBV5-6 and TRBJ1-2; 7 bases match TRBD1. There are 14 residues in the CDR3. The junction had 8 bases not matched to a gene; V was cut back by 4 bases and J by 5 bases. The germline V gene encodes CDR1 SGHDT and CDR2 YYEEEE.

The chain uses TRBV29-1 and TRBJ1-5; 7 nucleotides agree with TRBD1. CDR3 length: 18 residues. Losses at the gene ends were 2 bases for V and 2 bases for J; bases not matched to a gene: 15. CDR1 and CDR2 from the germline V gene are SQVTM and ANQGSEA. The CDR3 spells CSVEYIRAGGAGNQPQHF. CDR3 bases: TGCAGCGTTGAATATATCAGGGCAGGGGGTGCGGGCAATCAGCCCCAGCATTTT.

A word on this clone: The same CDR3 can be traced to other DNA sequences in this sample. This chain connects TRBV7-9 to TRBJ2-1, with 9 bases identical to TRBD2. With V trimmed by 1 base and J by 0 bases, 1 base remained unmatched. This CDR3 is built from 16 residues. CDR1 and CDR2 from the germline V gene are SEHNR and FQNEAQ (reference sequence). DNA of the CDR3: TGTGCCAGCAGCTTAGGAGCGGGGGGCTCCTACAATGAGCAGTTCTTC. Its translation is CASSLGAGGSYNEQFF.

This rearrangement joins TRBV19 to TRBJ1-5, with D unclear. Germline V gives CDR1 LNHDA, CDR2 SQIVND (reference sequence). The CDR3 totals 14 residues. V was shortened by 3 bases and J by 7 bases, with 13 bases between the two germline ends. The CDR3 bases are TGTGCCAGTAGTATCCTGGTAGGAGGCCAGCCCCAGCATTTT. Translation gives CASSILVGGQPQHF.

This rearrangement joins TRBV6-1 to TRBJ2-1; D may be TRBD2 (5 bases). The CDR3 has 15 amino acids. The germline V and J ends were trimmed by 5 bases and 0 bases, with 11 bases remaining between them. Germline V CDR1 and CDR2: MNHNS, SASEGT. CDR3 region: CASSLERNSYNEQFF. CDR3 DNA sequence: TGTGCCAGCAGTCTCGAGCGGAACTCCTACAATGAGCAGTTCTTC.

The chain uses TRBV9 and TRBJ2-6; 9 bases map to TRBD1. With 0 bases clipped from V and 1 base from J, the junction kept 2 bases outside the gene matches. The CDR3 runs to 17 residues. Germline V gene data show CDR1 as SGDLS and CDR2 as YYNGEE. The CDR3 coding sequence is TGTGCCAGCAGCGTAGGACAGGGGGGGTCTGGGGCCAACGTCCTGACTTTC. This codes for CASSVGQGGSGANVLTF.

This sequence joins TRBV4-1 and TRBJ2-7; 7 nucleotides line up with TRBD1. The CDR3 is made up of 15 amino acids. Germline assignment: CDR1 MGHRA and CDR2 YSYEKL. V lost 5 bases to trimming and J lost 1 base; unmatched junction nucleotides: 8. The CDR3 loop reads CASSLGTAKSYEQYF. The CDR3 bases are TGCGCCAGCAGCTTGGGGACAGCGAAGTCCTACGAGCAGTACTTC.

The chain carries TRBV9 and TRBJ2-2; 11 bases are a match to TRBD2. Germline V lookup: CDR1 SGDLS, CDR2 YYNGEE. The CDR3 sequence is 18 residues long. V gave up 0 bases and J gave up 4 bases; unmatched junction bases: 8. The CDR3 region is CASSVALAGATITGELFF. The CDR3, as DNA: TGTGCCAGCAGCGTAGCACTAGCGGGGGCAACGATCACCGGGGAGCTGTTTTTT.

This chain uses TRBV19 with TRBJ1-3, with D tentatively TRBD1 (6 bases). Trimming shortened V by 7 bases and J by 1 base, and 17 bases separated the two germline ends. Germline V gene lookup returns CDR1 LNHDA and CDR2 SQIVND (reference sequence). The CDR3 covers 16 residues. The CDR3 region is CASNPTGFYSGNTIYF. In nucleotides, the CDR3 is TGTGCCAGTAACCCTACAGGGTTCTATTCTGGAAACACCATATATTTT.

This chain uses TRBV21-1 with TRBJ2-5; the table's D gene call, TRBD1, was not cross checked with the DNA. TRBV21-1 is a documented pseudogene. The CDR3 sequence is 17 residues long. For the CDR3, the DNA is TGTGCCAGCAGCAAAGCGCTCGGGGCAGGGGTAGGGGAGACCCAGTACTTC. Translating it yields CASSKALGAGVGETQYF.

The rearrangement links TRBV10-3 to TRBJ1-2; 9 positions match TRBD1. This CDR3 has 16 residues. Germline assignment: CDR1 ENHRY and CDR2 SYGVKD. The J segment lost 4 bases and the V segment lost 8 bases, leaving 14 bases of the junction unmatched. The CDR3 sequence: CAIHGPYRGQSYGYTF. For the CDR3, the DNA is TGTGCCATCCATGGACCTTACAGGGGGCAATCCTATGGCTACACCTTC.

The rearrangement joins TRBV10-3 to TRBJ2-1; TRBD2 aligns across 7 bases. The length of the CDR3 is 17 residues. Germline CDR1 is ENHRY and CDR2 is SYGVKD. Germline trimming cut 3 bases from V and 3 bases from J; bases unmatched to any gene: 11. For the CDR3, the DNA is TGTGCCATCAGTGATAGGGCTAGCGGCCGGAACTACAATGAGCAGTTCTTC. Protein sequence: CAISDRASGRNYNEQFF.

This rearrangement joins TRBV7-2 to TRBJ2-1; 9 nucleotides line up with TRBD1. The junction had 4 bases not matched to a gene; V was cut back by 3 bases and J by 4 bases. The CDR3 length is 15 residues. Germline-derived CDR1 and CDR2 are SGHTA and FQGNSA. This CDR3 reads CASSFRDREYNEQFF. In DNA form, the CDR3 reads TGTGCCAGCAGCTTCCGGGACAGGGAATACAATGAGCAGTTCTTC.

The V and J genes are TRBV28 and TRBJ2-2; tentatively, D is TRBD2 (6 bases). The length of the CDR3 is 17 residues. Per the germline V gene, CDR1 is MDHEN and CDR2 is SYDVKM. V was shortened by 3 bases and J by 1 base, with 15 bases between the two germline ends. Here the CDR3 reads CASSFFGREKNTGELFF. For the CDR3, the DNA is TGTGCCAGCAGTTTTTTCGGTCGGGAGAAGAACACCGGGGAGCTGTTTTTT.

This clone has more than one count but fewer than ten. The chain carries TRBV4-1 and TRBJ1-4; TRBD1 is a possible D gene (5 bases). The CDR3 totals 15 residues. V lost 3 bases, J lost 7 bases, and 15 bases lay in between. Germline V gene lookup returns CDR1 MGHRA and CDR2 YSYEKL. CDR3 sequence (DNA): TGCGCCAGCAGCCAGGGGGGATTAGCAGGTGAAAAACTGTTTTTT. Its protein is CASSQGGLAGEKLFF.

This sequence joins TRBV6-1 and TRBJ1-2; weak D call: TRBD1 (5 bases). The CDR3 has 13 amino acids. The germline CDR1 and CDR2 sequences are MNHNS and SASEGT. V shed 6 bases and J shed 4 bases, with 12 bases lying between them. CDR3 in DNA: TGTGCCAGCAGCCAGGACACCCCCTATGGCTACACCTTC. It is translated as CASSQDTPYGYTF.

The V call is TRBV29-1, the J call TRBJ2-5; no clear D. The J call may be faulty, since TRBJ2-7 better matches the DNA end. The length of the CDR3 is 11 residues. CDR1 is SQVTM, CDR2 ANQGSEA, per germline. The CDR3 coding sequence is TGCAGCGTTGTTTTTAATTACGAGCAGTACTTC. Translation gives CSVVFNYEQYF.

This chain connects TRBV6-1 to TRBJ2-7; 10 nucleotides line up with TRBD1. With 6 bases clipped from V and 4 bases from J, the junction kept 6 bases outside the gene matches. Looked up from germline, CDR1 is MNHNS and CDR2 is SASEGT. The CDR3 totals 14 residues. The DNA for the CDR3 is TGTGCCAGCAGCTGGGACAGGGGCGGTTACGAGCAGTACTTC. It specifies CASSWDRGGYEQYF.

This clone was found once. The chain couples TRBV4-3 to TRBJ2-3; TRBD1 matches 10 bases. The CDR3 is 19 residues long. CDR1 and CDR2 from the germline V gene are LGHNA and YSLEER. V shed 0 bases, J shed 3 bases, and the junction held 12 bases outside the gene matches. CDR3 in amino acids: CASSQDYLPWTGGTDTQYF. The CDR3 DNA follows: TGCGCCAGCAGCCAAGATTATCTCCCCTGGACAGGGGGTACAGATACGCAGTATTTT.

This clone turned up a few times. Other DNA sequences in the sample encode the same CDR3. The rearrangement links TRBV27 to TRBJ2-7; tentatively, D is TRBD1 (7 bases). Trimming took off 10 bases at V and 7 bases at J, with 17 bases between the two ends. CDR3 length: 12 residues. Germline assignment: CDR1 MNHEY and CDR2 SMNVEV (reference sequence). The chain's CDR3 is CATSTRGREQYF. CDR3 nucleotides: TGTGCCACCTCGACTAGGGGGCGGGAGCAGTACTTC.

The rearrangement uses TRBV27 and TRBJ2-1; D possibly corresponds to TRBD1 (7 bases). CDR3 length: 14 residues. The germline V gene encodes CDR1 MNHEY and CDR2 SMNVEV (reference sequence). Trimming shortened V by 3 bases and J by 2 bases, and 8 bases separated the two germline ends. The CDR3 nucleotides are TGTGCCAGCAGTTTCAGGGGGGCCTACAATGAGCAGTTCTTC. Residues: CASSFRGAYNEQFF.

The chain has TRBV7-2 and TRBJ1-6; D is ambiguous. The V and J ends lost 3 bases and 6 bases respectively, with 12 bases between them. The length of the CDR3 is 15 residues. Germline lookup yields CDR1 SGHTA and CDR2 FQGNSA. CDR3: CASSLGSGSNSPLHF. For the CDR3, the DNA is TGTGCCAGCAGCTTGGGATCGGGGAGTAATTCACCCCTCCACTTT.

This clone appeared once. V usage is TRBV19 and J usage is TRBJ2-7; 7 nucleotides agree with TRBD1. CDR3 length equals 13 residues. Trimming cost V 5 bases and J 6 bases; bases outside gene matches: 7. Germline loops: CDR1 LNHDA, CDR2 SQIVND (reference sequence). CDR3: CASSPSYRGEQYF. CDR3 nucleotides: TGTGCCAGTAGTCCGTCTTACAGGGGCGAGCAGTACTTC.

This rearrangement joins TRBV9 to TRBJ2-7; 9 bases are a match to TRBD2. The CDR3 length is 14 residues. The germline CDR1 and CDR2 sequences are SGDLS and YYNGEE. The junction had 5 bases not matched to a gene; V was cut back by 4 bases and J by 3 bases. The chain's CDR3 is CASSSSGENYEQYF. CDR3 sequence (DNA): TGTGCCAGCAGCTCTAGCGGGGAGAACTACGAGCAGTACTTC.

This chain links TRBV28 with TRBJ2-7; 9 bases agree with TRBD2. In germline, CDR1 is MDHEN, CDR2 SYDVKM. CDR3 size: 14 residues. The V segment lost 6 bases and the J segment 2 bases; nucleotides outside the gene matches: 5. The CDR3 region has the DNA TGTGCCAGCAGCCAGACTAGCGGCGCCTACGAGCAGTACTTC. This encodes CASSQTSGAYEQYF.